This T cell receptor (beta chain) was recorded in a study of T cell responses to AZD1222 COVID-19 vaccine (dated by TCRdb to the early 2020s). Study-wide context: AZD1222 recipients whose second dose came at about 4 weeks and those whose second dose came at about 12 weeks were combined into one group, since spike-specific TCR depth and breadth did not differ between the two schedules. A total of approximately 230 trial participants underwent TCR sequencing, of whom some 210 received two doses of AZD1222 and some 25 received two doses of the MenACWY control vaccine. Trial participants were enrolled into age subgroups of 18-55, 56-69 and 70-plus years, which contained around 150, 28 and 57 TCR-sequenced participants, respectively. The full study reports these points: Reportedly, almost half of the unique spike-specific TCRs recognized epitopes lying outside the regions that are mutated in the B.1.351 and B.1.1.7 variants. After two AZD1222 doses, both the breadth and the depth of spike-specific TCRs were significantly higher than at day 0 and than in MenACWY recipients. No day 14 peak-response samples were available, so repertoires were characterized only after the peak T cell response. Most participants were white British and females outnumbered males, and the authors suggested that clonal diversity may have been underestimated. Conclusions about previously exposed vaccinees were limited because only a handful of AZD1222 recipients were SARS-CoV-2 seropositive at baseline. The vaccine-associated CD4 TCRs covered the entire spike protein, and the dominant responses fell in regions 160-218 and 743-854. The 56-69-year group was small, and its depth increase did not reach significance, likely because of low power.

V drops 4 bases and J drops 4 bases, leaving 17 bases in between. The CDR3 starts with the cysteine, ends with the phenylalanine, and has 15 residues. This entry keeps only the CDR3 DNA: 45 bases, framed from base 1. Reading the germline V gene (reference sequence) gives CDR1 SGHNT and CDR2 YYREEE. With regard to this clone: The specificity of this receptor is unknown. Base qualities were left out, and no much larger clone turns up one base away.

The CDR3 regions of human TCRbeta chains were analyzed by immunosequencing. In the paper's pipeline: Repertoire TCRs were matched against a reference library of SARS-CoV-2-specific TCRs generated with the MIRA antigen-specificity platform. Breadth was defined as the fraction of unique TCRs that were SARS-CoV-2-associated, and depth was defined as the fraction of total T cells that were SARS-CoV-2-associated. Each spike-specific TCR was assigned to its reactive spike region and to a CD4 or CD8 class using the MIRA data. Log10-transformed breadth and depth values were compared by one-way ANOVA with Sidak's multiple comparisons tests. The clones in this table, taken by TCRdb from immuneACCESS, are in-frame only. Not every clone is retained; where verified, under half of the shortfall comes from an unresolved V gene, and the cause of the rest is unknown. The V and J calls and the clone size are those of that table, but D and trimming were determined from the DNA. This sample comprises roughly 180,000 clones, approximately 90% of them detected only once. Less than 3% of the sample is in the top ten clones.

The sample's time point label is to be understood as: baseline before first vaccination. The vaccinee samples were drawn from two UK trials, COV001 and COV002, one of which was a single-blind randomized controlled phase 2/3 trial testing AZD1222 (ChAdOx1 nCoV-19) in healthy adults. Trial participant PBMC samples were collected at day 0 and day 28 after the second dose for TCRbeta chain sequencing. The chain was built from TRBV5-4 and TRBJ2-5; the D gene assignment is perhaps TRBD1 or TRBD2, with each matching 7 bases. This sample comprised peripheral blood, obtained on day 0 of AZD1222 vaccination. The receptor was isolated from an adult in good health. The CDR3 reads CASSTNSGGVETQYF. The nucleotides are TGTGCCAGCAGCACAAATTCAGGGGGGGTAGAGACCCAGTACTTC.